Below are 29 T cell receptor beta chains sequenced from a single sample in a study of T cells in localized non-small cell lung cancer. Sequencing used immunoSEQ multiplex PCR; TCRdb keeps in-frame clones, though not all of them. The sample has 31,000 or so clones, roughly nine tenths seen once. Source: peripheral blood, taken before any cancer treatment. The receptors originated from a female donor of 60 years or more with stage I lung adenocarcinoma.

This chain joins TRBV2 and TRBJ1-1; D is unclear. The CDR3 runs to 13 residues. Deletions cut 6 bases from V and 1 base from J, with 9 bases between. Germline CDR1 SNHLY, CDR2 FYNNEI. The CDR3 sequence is CASRAQGNTEAFF. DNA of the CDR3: TGTGCCAGCAGAGCTCAAGGGAACACTGAAGCTTTCTTT.

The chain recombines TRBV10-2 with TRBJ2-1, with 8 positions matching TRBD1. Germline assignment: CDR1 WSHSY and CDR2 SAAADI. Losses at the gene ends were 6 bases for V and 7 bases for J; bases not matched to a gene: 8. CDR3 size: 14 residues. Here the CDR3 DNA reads TGCGCCAGCAGAGACCACAGGGGGGATAATGAGCAGTTCTTC. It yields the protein CASRDHRGDNEQFF.

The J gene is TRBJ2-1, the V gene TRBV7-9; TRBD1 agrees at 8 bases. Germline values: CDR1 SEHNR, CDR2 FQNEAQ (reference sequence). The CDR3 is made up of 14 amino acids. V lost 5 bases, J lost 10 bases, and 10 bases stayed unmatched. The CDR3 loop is CASSVEMDRAEQFF. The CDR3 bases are TGTGCCAGCAGCGTAGAAATGGACAGGGCAGAGCAGTTCTTC. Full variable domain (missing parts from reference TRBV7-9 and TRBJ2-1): DTGVSQNPRHKITKRGQNVTFRCDPISEHNRLYWYRQTLGQGPEFLTYFQNEAQLEKSRLLSDRFSAERPKGSFSTLEIQRTEQGDSAMYLCASSVEMDRAEQFFGPGTRLTVL.

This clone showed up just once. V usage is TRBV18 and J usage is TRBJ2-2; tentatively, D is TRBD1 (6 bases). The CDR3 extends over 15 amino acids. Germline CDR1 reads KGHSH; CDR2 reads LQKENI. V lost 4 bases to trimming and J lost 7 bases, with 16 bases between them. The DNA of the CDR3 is TGTGCCAGCTCACTACAGGGTGGAGAAATCGGGGAGCTGTTTTTT. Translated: CASSLQGGEIGELFF.

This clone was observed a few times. The CDR3 spells CASSLGLAGSSYNEQFF. The CDR3 nucleotides read TGTGCCAGCAGCTTGGGCCTAGCGGGAAGCTCCTACAATGAGCAGTTCTTC. The rearrangement uses TRBV5-4 and TRBJ2-1, with 9 bases matching TRBD2. This CDR3 has 17 amino acids. The V segment lost 0 bases and the J segment 0 bases; nucleotides outside the gene matches: 4. The germline CDR1 and CDR2 sequences are SGHNT and YYREEE (reference sequence).

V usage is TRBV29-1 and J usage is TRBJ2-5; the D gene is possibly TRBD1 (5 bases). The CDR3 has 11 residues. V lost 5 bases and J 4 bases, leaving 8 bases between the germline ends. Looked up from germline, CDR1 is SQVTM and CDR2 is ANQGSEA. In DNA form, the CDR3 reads TGCAGCGTTAAAAGGGGAGAGACCCAGTACTTC. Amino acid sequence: CSVKRGETQYF.

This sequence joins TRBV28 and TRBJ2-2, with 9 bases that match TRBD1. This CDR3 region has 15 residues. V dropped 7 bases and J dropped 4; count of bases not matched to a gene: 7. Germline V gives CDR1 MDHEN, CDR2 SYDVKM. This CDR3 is CASTSGQGGTGELFF. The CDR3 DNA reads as TGTGCCAGCACCTCGGGACAGGGAGGCACCGGGGAGCTGTTTTTT.

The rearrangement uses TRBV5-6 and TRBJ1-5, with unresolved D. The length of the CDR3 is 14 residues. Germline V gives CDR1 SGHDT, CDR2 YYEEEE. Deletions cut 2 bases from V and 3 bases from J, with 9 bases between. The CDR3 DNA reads TGTGCCAGCAGCTTAGGACGCGTCAATCAGCCCCAGCATTTT. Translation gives CASSLGRVNQPQHF. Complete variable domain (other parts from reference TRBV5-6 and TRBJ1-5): DAGVTQSPTHLIKTRGQQVTLRCSPKSGHDTVSWYQQALGQGPQFIFQYYEEEERQRGNFPDRFSGHQFPNYSSELNVNALLLGDSALYLCASSLGRVNQPQHFGDGTRLSIL.

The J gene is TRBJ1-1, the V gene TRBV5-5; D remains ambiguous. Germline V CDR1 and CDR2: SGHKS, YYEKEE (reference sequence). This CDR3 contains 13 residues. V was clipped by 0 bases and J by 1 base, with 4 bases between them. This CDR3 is CASSLAPNTEAFF. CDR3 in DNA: TGTGCCAGCAGCTTGGCTCCGAACACTGAAGCTTTCTTT.

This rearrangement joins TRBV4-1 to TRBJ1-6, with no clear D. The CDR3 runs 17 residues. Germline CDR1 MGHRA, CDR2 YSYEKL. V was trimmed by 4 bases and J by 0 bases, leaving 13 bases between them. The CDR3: CASSPLFQSSYNSPLHF. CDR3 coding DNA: TGCGCCAGCAGCCCCTTGTTCCAGAGCTCCTATAATTCACCCCTCCACTTT.

CDR3 DNA: TGTGCCAGCAGCACTAGCAGCAGGGGTGGTAGCTCTGGGGCCAACGTCCTGACTTTC. This encodes CASSTSSRGGSSGANVLTF. The chain joins TRBV7-9 to TRBJ2-6; D is possibly TRBD1 or TRBD2 (6 bases each). The germline V and J ends were trimmed by 5 bases and 0 bases, with 20 bases remaining between them. CDR1 SEHNR and CDR2 FQNEAQ come from the germline V gene (reference sequence). CDR3 length equals 19 residues.

The CDR3 nucleotides read TGTGCCAGCAGTTTATTTGTTAACACAGATACGCAGTATTTT. Its protein is CASSLFVNTDTQYF. The gene calls are TRBV27 and TRBJ2-3; D is unresolved. Trimming removed 1 base at V and 2 bases at J, with 7 bases between. This CDR3 is 14 amino acids long. Per germline, CDR1 MNHEY and CDR2 SMNVEV (reference sequence).

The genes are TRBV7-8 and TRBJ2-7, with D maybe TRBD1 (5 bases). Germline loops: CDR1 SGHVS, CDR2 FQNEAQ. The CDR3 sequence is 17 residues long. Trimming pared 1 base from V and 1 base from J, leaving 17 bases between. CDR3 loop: CASSLVAGHVGSYEQYF. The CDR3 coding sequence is TGTGCCAGCAGCTTAGTTGCAGGGCACGTTGGGTCCTACGAGCAGTACTTC. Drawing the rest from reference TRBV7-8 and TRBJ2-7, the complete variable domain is GAGVSQSPRYKVAKRGQDVALRCDPISGHVSLFWYQQALGQGPEFLTYFQNEAQLDKSGLPSDRFFAERPEGSVSTLKIQRTQQEDSAVYLCASSLVAGHVGSYEQYFGPGTRLTVT.

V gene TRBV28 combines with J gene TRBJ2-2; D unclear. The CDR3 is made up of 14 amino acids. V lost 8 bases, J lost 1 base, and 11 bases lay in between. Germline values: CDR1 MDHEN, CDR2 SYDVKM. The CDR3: CASCDPGNTGELFF. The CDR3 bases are TGTGCCAGCTGTGACCCCGGGAACACCGGGGAGCTGTTTTTT. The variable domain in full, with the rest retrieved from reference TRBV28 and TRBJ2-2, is DVKVTQSSRYLVKRTGEKVFLECVQDMDHENMFWYRQDPGLGLRLIYFSYDVKMKEKGDIPEGYSVSREKKERFSLILESASTNQTSMYLCASCDPGNTGELFFGEGSRLTVL.

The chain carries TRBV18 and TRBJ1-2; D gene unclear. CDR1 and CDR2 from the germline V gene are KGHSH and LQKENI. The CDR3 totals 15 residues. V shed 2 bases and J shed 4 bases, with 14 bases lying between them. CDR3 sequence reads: CASSPGYGLIYGYTF. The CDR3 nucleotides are TGTGCCAGCTCACCAGGTTACGGACTTATCTATGGCTACACCTTC.

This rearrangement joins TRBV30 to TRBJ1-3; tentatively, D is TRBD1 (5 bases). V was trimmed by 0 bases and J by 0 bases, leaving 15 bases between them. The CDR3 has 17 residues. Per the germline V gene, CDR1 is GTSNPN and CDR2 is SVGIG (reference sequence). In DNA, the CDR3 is TGTGCCTGGAGTGTCACCGGGACTGGATTCTCTGGAAACACCATATATTTT. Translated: CAWSVTGTGFSGNTIYF.

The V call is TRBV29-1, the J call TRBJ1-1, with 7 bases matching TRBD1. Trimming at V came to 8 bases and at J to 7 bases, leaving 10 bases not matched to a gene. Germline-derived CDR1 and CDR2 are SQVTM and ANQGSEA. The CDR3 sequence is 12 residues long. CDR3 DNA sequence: TGCAGCTCCGGGACAGCAGCAGATGAAGCTTTCTTT. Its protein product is CSSGTAADEAFF.

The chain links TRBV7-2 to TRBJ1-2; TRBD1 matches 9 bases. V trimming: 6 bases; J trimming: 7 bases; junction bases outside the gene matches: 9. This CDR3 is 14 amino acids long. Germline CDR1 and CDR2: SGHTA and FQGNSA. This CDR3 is CASSYRTGAGGYTF. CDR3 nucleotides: TGTGCCAGCAGTTACCGGACAGGGGCAGGTGGCTACACCTTC.

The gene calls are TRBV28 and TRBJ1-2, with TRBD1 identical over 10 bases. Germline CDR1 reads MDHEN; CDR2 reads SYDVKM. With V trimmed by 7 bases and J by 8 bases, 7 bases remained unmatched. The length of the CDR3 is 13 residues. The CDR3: CASTSGTGEGYTF. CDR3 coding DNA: TGTGCCAGCACCTCCGGGACAGGGGAAGGCTACACCTTC.

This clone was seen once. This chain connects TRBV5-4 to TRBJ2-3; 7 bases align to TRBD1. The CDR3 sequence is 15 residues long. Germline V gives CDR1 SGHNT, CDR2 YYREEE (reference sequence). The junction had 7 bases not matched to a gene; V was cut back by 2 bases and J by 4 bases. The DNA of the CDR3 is TGTGCCAGCAGCTTTACAGGGGTCCCCCCAGATACGCAGTATTTT. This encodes CASSFTGVPPDTQYF.

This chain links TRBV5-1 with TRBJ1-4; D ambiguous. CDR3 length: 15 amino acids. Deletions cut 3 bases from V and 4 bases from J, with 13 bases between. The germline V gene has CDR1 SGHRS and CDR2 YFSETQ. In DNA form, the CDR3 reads TGCGCCAGCAGCTATAATCCCGGACTTAATGAAAAACTGTTTTTT. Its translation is CASSYNPGLNEKLFF. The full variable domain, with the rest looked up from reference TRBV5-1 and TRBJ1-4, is KAGVTQTPRYLIKTRGQQVTLSCSPISGHRSVSWYQQTPGQGLQFLFEYFSETQRNKGNFPGRFSGRQFSNSRSEMNVSTLELGDSALYLCASSYNPGLNEKLFFGSGTQLSVL.

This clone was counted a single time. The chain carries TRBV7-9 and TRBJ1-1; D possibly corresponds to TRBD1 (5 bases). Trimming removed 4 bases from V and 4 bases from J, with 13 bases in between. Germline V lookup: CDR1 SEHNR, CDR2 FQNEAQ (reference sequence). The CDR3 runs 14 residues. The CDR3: CASSYGTTGTEAFF. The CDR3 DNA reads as TGTGCCAGCAGCTATGGGACGACGGGCACTGAAGCTTTCTTT.

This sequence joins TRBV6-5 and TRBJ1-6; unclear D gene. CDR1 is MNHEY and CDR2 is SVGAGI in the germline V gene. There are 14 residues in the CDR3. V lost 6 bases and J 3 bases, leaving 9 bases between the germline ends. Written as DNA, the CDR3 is TGTGCCAGCAGCCCCTTCCTCTATAATTCACCCCTCCACTTT. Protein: CASSPFLYNSPLHF.

The CDR3 DNA reads TGTGCCAGCTCACCTCGACAGGGGTCGGGCGTAGACACTGAAGCTTTCTTT. Encoded protein: CASSPRQGSGVDTEAFF. The chain uses TRBV18 and TRBJ1-1; 8 positions match TRBD1. Germline V gene data show CDR1 as KGHSH and CDR2 as LQKENI. CDR3 length equals 17 residues. J lost 3 bases, V lost 3 bases, and 12 bases had no gene match.

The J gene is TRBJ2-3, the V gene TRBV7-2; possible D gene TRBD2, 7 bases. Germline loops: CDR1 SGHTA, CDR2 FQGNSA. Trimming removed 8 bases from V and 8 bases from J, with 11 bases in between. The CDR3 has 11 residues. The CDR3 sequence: CASGGGGTQYF. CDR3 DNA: TGTGCCAGCGGGGGGGGCGGTACGCAGTATTTT.

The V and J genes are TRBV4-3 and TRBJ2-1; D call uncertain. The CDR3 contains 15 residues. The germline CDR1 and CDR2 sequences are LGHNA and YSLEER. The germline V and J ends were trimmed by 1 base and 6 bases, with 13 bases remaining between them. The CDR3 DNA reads TGCGCCAGCAGCCAAGGGACCCGACCTGTCAATGAGCAGTTCTTC. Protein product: CASSQGTRPVNEQFF.

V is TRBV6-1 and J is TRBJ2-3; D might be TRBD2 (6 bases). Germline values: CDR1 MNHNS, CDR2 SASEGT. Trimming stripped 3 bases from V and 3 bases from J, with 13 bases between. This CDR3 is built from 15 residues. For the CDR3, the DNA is TGTGCCAGCAGTGACCGCGGTGGAGGGACAGATACGCAGTATTTT. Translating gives CASSDRGGGTDTQYF.

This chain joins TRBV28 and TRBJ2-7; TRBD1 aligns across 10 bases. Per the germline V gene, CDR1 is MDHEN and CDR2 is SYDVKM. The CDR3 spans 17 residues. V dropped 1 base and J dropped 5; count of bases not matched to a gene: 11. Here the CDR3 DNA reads TGTGCCAGCAGTTTATATACCCAGACAGGGGGCATTGACGAGCAGTACTTC. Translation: CASSLYTQTGGIDEQYF.

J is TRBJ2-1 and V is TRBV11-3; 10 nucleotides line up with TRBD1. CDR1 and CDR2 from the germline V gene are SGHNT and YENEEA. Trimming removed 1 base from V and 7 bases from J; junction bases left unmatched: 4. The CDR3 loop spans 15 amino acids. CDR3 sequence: CASSLGDRGLNEQFF. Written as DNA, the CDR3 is TGTGCCAGCAGCTTAGGGGACAGGGGTTTGAATGAGCAGTTCTTC.